Reported below is one T cell receptor beta chain. Antigen unknown. This may come from a read error, since a much larger clone is one base off. The entry originates in a study of Graves' ophthalmopathy and Graves' hyperthyroidism. On the study more broadly: Hyperthyroidism qualified as stable when ophthalmopathy did not develop within 18 months of follow-up.

RNA transcripts provided the template for amplifying TCR beta CDR3 regions. The workflow started with a first-round RT-PCR run with HTBI primers and then moved on to a second-round multiplex PCR. From the multiplex PCR reads, TCRdb called clonotypes with MiXCR, one entry per CDR3 protein. The data show around 1,000,000 distinct CDR3 sequences, about 35% seen once. Recruitment covered hyperthyroidism patients aged 18 to 65 whose new diagnosis was of under 2 months' duration. Study-wide points: Blood samples also showed most expanded thyroid clonotypes exceeding 0.001 frequency. For predicting ophthalmopathy progression, the model had roughly 70% sensitivity and roughly 76% specificity.

Sequenced sample: peripheral blood or thyroid tissue (not recorded which). This receptor was taken from an adult man with Graves' hyperthyroidism.

CDR3 protein: CASRLTSLEETQYF. CDR3 bases: TGTGCCAGCAGACTAACTAGTTTGGAAGAGACCCAGTACTTC. This chain links TRBV7-2 with TRBJ2-5; D may be TRBD2 (5 bases). The CDR3 spans 14 residues. The V gene's germline CDR1 is SGHTA and CDR2 FQGNSA. V was shortened by 6 bases and J by 3 bases, with 14 bases between the two germline ends.